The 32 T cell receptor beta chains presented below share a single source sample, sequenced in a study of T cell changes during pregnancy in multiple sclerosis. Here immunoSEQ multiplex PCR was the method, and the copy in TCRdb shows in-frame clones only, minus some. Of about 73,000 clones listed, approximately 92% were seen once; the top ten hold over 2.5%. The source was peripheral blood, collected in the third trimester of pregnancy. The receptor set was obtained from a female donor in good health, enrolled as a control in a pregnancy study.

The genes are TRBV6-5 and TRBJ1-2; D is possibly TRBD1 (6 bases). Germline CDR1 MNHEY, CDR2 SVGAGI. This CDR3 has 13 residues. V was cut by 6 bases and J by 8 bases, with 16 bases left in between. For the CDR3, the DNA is TGTGCCAGCAGGAACGACAGGTCGCGGGGCTACACCTTC. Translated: CASRNDRSRGYTF.

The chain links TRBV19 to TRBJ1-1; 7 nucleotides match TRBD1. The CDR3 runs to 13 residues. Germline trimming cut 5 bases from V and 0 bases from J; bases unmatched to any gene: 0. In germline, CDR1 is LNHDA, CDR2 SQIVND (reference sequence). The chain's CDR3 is CASSGQVNTEAFF. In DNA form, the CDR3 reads TGTGCCAGTAGTGGACAGGTGAACACTGAAGCTTTCTTT.

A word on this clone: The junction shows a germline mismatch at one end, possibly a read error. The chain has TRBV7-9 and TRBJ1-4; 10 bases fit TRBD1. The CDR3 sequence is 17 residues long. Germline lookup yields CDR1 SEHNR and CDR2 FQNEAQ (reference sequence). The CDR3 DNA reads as TGTGCCAGCAGCTCCCGGGACAGGGGAGTGACTAGTGAAAAACTGTTTTTT. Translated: CASSSRDRGVTSEKLFF.

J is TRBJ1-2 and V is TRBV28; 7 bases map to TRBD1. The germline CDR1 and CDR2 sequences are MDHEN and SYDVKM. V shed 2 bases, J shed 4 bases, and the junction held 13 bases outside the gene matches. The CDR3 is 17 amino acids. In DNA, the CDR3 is TGTGCCAGCAGTTTACTTTCTCCGGGACAGCAAGCCTATGGCTACACCTTC. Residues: CASSLLSPGQQAYGYTF.

DNA of the CDR3: TGTGCCAGCTCACCAGACAGCTTGAACACTGAAGCTTTCTTT. This codes for CASSPDSLNTEAFF. The rearrangement joins TRBV18 to TRBJ1-1, with D possibly matching TRBD1 (5 bases). Trimming took off 2 bases at V and 0 bases at J, with 7 bases between the two ends. Per germline, CDR1 KGHSH and CDR2 LQKENI. The CDR3 is made up of 14 amino acids. The full variable domain, its missing parts supplied by reference TRBV18 and TRBJ1-1, is NAGVMQNPRHLVRRRGQEARLRCSPMKGHSHVYWYRQLPEEGLKFMVYLQKENIIDESGMPKERFSAEFPKEGPSILRIQQVVRGDSAAYFCASSPDSLNTEAFFGQGTRLTVV.

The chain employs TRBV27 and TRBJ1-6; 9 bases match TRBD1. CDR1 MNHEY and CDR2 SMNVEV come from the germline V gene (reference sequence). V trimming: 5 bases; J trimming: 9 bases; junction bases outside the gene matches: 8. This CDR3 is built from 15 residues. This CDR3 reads CASSPAGQGLSPLHF. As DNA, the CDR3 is TGTGCCAGCAGTCCAGCCGGACAGGGGCTTTCACCCCTCCACTTT.

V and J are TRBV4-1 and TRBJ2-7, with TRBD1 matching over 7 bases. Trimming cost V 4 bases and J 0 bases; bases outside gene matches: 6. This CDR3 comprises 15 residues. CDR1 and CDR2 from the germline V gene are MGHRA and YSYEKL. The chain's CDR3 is CASSLGTASSYEQYF. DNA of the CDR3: TGCGCCAGCAGCCTAGGGACAGCGAGCTCCTACGAGCAGTACTTC.

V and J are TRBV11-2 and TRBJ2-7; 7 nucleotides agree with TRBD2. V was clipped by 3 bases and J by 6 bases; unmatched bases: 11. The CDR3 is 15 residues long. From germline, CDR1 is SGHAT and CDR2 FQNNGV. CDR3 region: CASSFTSALVGEQYF. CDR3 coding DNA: TGTGCCAGCAGCTTCACTAGCGCCCTTGTCGGCGAGCAGTACTTC.

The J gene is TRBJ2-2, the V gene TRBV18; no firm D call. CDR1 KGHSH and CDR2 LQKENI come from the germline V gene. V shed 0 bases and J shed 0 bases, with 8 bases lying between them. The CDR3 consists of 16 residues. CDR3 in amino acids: CASSPPRGANTGELFF. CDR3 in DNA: TGTGCCAGCTCACCACCAAGAGGCGCGAACACCGGGGAGCTGTTTTTT.

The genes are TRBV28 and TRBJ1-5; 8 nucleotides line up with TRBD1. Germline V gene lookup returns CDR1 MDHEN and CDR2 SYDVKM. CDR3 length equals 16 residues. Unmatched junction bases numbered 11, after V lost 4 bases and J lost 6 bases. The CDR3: CASSSFRGLISQPQHF. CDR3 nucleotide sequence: TGTGCCAGCAGTTCGTTCAGGGGGCTTATCAGTCAGCCCCAGCATTTT.

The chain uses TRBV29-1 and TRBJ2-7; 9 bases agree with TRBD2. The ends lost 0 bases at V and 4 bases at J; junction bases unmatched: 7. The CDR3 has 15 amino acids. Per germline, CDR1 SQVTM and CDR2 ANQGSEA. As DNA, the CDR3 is TGCAGCGTTGAAGATCGTGTTAGCGGGAGTTACGAGCAGTACTTC. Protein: CSVEDRVSGSYEQYF.

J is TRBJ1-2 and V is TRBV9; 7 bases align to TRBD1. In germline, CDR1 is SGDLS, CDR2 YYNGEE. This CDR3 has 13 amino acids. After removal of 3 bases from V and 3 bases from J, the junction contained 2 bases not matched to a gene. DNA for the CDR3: TGTGCCAGCAGCGAACAGGGGTACTATGGCTACACCTTC. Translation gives CASSEQGYYGYTF.

The CDR3 DNA reads TGTGCTACTACGAGAGGGGGAAGCACAGATACGCAGTATTTT. This encodes CATTRGGSTDTQYF. The chain joins TRBV7-7 to TRBJ2-3; the D gene is possibly TRBD1 (6 bases). This CDR3 spans 14 amino acids. Germline V gene sequence: CDR1 SSHAT, CDR2 FNYEAQ (reference sequence).

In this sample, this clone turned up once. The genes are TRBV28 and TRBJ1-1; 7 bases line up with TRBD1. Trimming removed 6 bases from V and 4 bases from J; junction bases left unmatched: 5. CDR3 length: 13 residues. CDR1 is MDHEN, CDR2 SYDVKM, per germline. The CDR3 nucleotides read TGTGCCAGCAGCCGGACAGGTACCACTGAAGCTTTCTTT. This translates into CASSRTGTTEAFF.

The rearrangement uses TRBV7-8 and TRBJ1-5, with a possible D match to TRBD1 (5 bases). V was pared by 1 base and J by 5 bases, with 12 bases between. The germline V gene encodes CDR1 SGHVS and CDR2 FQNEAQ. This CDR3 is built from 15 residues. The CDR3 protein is CASSLGGHSDQPQHF. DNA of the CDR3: TGTGCCAGCAGCTTAGGTGGACACTCTGATCAGCCCCAGCATTTT. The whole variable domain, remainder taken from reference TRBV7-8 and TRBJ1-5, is GAGVSQSPRYKVAKRGQDVALRCDPISGHVSLFWYQQALGQGPEFLTYFQNEAQLDKSGLPSDRFFAERPEGSVSTLKIQRTQQEDSAVYLCASSLGGHSDQPQHFGDGTRLSIL.

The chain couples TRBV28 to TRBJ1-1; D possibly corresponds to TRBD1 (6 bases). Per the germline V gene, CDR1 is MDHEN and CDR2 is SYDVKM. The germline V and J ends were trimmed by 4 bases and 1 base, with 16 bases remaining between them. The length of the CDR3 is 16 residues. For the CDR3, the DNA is TGTGCCAGCAGTTCCCCAAGGGGGGGCCGGAACACTGAAGCTTTCTTT. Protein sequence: CASSSPRGGRNTEAFF.

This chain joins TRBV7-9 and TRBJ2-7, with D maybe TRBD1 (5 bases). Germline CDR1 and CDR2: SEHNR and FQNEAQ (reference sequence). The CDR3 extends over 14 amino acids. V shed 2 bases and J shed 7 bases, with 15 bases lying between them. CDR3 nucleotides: TGTGCCAGCAGCTTATTTCAGGGAACGGGTGAGCAGTACTTC. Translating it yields CASSLFQGTGEQYF.

The CDR3 spells CASSLTGRSNSPLHF. CDR3 nucleotide sequence: TGTGCCAGCAGCTTAACAGGGAGAAGTAATTCACCCCTCCACTTT. This chain uses TRBV7-3 with TRBJ1-6; D remains unclear. Germline assignment: CDR1 SGHTA and CDR2 FQGTGA. The ends were cut back, 0 bases at V and 6 bases at J, with 9 bases in the middle. This CDR3 is 15 amino acids long.

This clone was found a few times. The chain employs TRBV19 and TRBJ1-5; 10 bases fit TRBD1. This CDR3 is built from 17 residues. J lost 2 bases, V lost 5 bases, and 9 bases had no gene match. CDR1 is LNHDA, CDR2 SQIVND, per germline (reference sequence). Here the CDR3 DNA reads TGTGCCAGTAGTCTCCGGGACAGGGGCGGCGGCAATCAGCCCCAGCATTTT. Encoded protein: CASSLRDRGGGNQPQHF.

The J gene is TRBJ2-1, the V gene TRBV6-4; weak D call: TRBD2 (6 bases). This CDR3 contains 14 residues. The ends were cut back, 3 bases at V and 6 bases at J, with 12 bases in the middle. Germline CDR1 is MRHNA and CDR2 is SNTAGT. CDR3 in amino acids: CASSEDGTPNEQFF. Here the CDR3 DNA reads TGTGCCAGCAGTGAGGACGGGACTCCCAATGAGCAGTTCTTC.

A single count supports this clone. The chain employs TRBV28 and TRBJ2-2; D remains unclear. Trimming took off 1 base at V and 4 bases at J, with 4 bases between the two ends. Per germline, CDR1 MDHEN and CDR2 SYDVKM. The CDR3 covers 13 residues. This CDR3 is CASSLYFTGELFF. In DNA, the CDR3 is TGTGCCAGCAGTTTATACTTCACCGGGGAGCTGTTTTTT.

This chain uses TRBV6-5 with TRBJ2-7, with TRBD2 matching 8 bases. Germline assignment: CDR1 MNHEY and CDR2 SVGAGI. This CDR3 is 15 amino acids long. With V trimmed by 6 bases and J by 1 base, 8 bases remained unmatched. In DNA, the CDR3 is TGTGCCAGCAGCCCATCCGGGACTAGATCCTACGAGCAGTACTTC. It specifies CASSPSGTRSYEQYF.

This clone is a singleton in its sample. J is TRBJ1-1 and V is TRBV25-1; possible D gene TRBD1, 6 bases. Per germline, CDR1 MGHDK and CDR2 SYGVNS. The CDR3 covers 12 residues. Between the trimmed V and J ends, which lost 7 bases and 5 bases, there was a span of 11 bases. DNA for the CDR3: TGTGCCAGCACCCAGGGGCGAACTGAAGCTTTCTTT. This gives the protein CASTQGRTEAFF.

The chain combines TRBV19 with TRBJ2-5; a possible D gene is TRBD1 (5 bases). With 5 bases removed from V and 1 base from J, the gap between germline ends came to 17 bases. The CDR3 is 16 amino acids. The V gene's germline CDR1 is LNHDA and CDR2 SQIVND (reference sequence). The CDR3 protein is CASSPTGSPFQETQYF. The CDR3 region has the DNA TGTGCCAGTAGTCCCACAGGCTCTCCTTTCCAAGAGACCCAGTACTTC. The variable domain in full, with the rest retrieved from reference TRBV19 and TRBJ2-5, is DGGITQSPKYLFRKEGQNVTLSCEQNLNHDAMYWYRQDPGQGLRLIYYSQIVNDFQKGDIAEGYSVSREKKESFPLTVTSAQKNPTAFYLCASSPTGSPFQETQYFGPGTRLLVL.

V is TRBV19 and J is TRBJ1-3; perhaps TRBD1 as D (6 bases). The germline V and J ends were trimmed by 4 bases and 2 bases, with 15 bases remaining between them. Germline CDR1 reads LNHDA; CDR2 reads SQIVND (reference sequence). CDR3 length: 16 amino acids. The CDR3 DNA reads TGTGCCAGTAGTACACAGGGATGGGTGGCTGGAAACACCATATATTTT. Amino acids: CASSTQGWVAGNTIYF.

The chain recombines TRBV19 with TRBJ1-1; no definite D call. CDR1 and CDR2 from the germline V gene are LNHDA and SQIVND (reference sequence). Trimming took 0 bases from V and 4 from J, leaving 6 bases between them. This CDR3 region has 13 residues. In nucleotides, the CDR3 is TGTGCCAGTAGTATAGACAGGCCCACTGAAGCTTTCTTT. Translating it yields CASSIDRPTEAFF. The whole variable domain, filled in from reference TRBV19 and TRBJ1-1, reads DGGITQSPKYLFRKEGQNVTLSCEQNLNHDAMYWYRQDPGQGLRLIYYSQIVNDFQKGDIAEGYSVSREKKESFPLTVTSAQKNPTAFYLCASSIDRPTEAFFGQGTRLTVV.

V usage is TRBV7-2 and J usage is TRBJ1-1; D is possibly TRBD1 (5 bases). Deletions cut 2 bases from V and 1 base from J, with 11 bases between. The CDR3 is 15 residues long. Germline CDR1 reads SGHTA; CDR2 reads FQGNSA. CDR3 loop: CASSLQLGRNTEAFF. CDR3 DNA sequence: TGTGCCAGCAGCTTACAGTTGGGGCGGAACACTGAAGCTTTCTTT.

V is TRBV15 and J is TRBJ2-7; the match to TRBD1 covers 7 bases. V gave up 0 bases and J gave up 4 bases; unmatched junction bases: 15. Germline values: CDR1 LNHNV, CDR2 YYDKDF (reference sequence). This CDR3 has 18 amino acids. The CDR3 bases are TGTGCCACCAGCAGAGATCTTTTAGGAACAGGGGTCCTATACGAGCAGTACTTC. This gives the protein CATSRDLLGTGVLYEQYF.

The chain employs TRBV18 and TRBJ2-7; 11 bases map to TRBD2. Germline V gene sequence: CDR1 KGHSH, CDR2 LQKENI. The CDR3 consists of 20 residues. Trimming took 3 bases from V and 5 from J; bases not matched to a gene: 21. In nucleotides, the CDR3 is TGTGCCAGCTCACCTACTACAGGGGGCATGACTAGCGGGAATCCCCACGAGCAGTACTTC. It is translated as CASSPTTGGMTSGNPHEQYF.

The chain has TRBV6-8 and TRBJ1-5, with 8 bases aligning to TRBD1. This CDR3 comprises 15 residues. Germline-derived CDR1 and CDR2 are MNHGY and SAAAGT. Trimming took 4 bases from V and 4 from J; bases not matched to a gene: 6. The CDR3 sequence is CASSFGTGNNQPQHF. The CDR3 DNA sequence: TGTGCCAGCAGTTTTGGGACAGGAAATAATCAGCCCCAGCATTTT.

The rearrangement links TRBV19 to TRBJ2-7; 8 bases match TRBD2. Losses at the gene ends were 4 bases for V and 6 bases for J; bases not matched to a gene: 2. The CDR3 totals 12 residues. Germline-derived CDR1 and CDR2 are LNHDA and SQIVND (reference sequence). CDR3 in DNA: TGTGCCAGTAGTACCCTAGCGGGCGAGCAGTACTTC. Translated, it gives CASSTLAGEQYF. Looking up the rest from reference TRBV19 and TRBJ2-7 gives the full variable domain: DGGITQSPKYLFRKEGQNVTLSCEQNLNHDAMYWYRQDPGQGLRLIYYSQIVNDFQKGDIAEGYSVSREKKESFPLTVTSAQKNPTAFYLCASSTLAGEQYFGPGTRLTVT.

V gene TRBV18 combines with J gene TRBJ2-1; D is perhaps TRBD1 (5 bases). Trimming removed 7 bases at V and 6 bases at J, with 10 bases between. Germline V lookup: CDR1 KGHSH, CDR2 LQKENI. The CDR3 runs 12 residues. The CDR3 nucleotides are TGTGCCAGCTTTGACAGATTCAATGAGCAGTTCTTC. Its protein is CASFDRFNEQFF. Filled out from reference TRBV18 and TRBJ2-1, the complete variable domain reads NAGVMQNPRHLVRRRGQEARLRCSPMKGHSHVYWYRQLPEEGLKFMVYLQKENIIDESGMPKERFSAEFPKEGPSILRIQQVVRGDSAAYFCASFDRFNEQFFGPGTRLTVL.